Presented here are 17 T cell receptor beta chains from one specimen sequenced in a study of T cell changes during pregnancy in multiple sclerosis. Clones were sequenced by immunoSEQ multiplex PCR, and TCRdb holds only the in-frame ones, with some missing. The sample yields more than 80,000 clones, 90% to 95% seen once. This specimen consisted of peripheral blood, obtained in the second trimester of pregnancy. These receptors were obtained from a female donor with multiple sclerosis, enrolled in a pregnancy study.

J is TRBJ1-2 and V is TRBV27, with 7 positions matching TRBD1. With V trimmed by 3 bases and J by 8 bases, 12 bases remained unmatched. This CDR3 has 15 residues. Germline loops: CDR1 MNHEY, CDR2 SMNVEV (reference sequence). The CDR3 loop reads CASSFQNRGSEGYTF. The CDR3 DNA reads TGTGCCAGCAGTTTCCAGAACAGGGGTTCGGAGGGCTACACCTTC.

The V gene is TRBV5-1, the J gene TRBJ1-2; TRBD1 aligns across 7 bases. Looked up from germline, CDR1 is SGHRS and CDR2 is YFSETQ. V shed 2 bases, J shed 6 bases, and the junction held 7 bases outside the gene matches. The CDR3 length is 14 residues. Here the CDR3 reads CASSFATGIDGYTF. The DNA for the CDR3 is TGCGCCAGCAGCTTTGCGACAGGGATCGATGGCTACACCTTC.

This clone has a single count. The rearrangement uses TRBV6-1 and TRBJ2-2; 8 bases align to TRBD1. The V gene end was trimmed by 6 bases and the J gene end by 2 bases; junction bases not matched to a gene: 5. This CDR3 comprises 15 residues. Per germline, CDR1 MNHNS and CDR2 SASEGT. In nucleotides, the CDR3 is TGTGCCAGCAGCAGGACAGGGACTAACACCGGGGAGCTGTTTTTT. The encoded protein is CASSRTGTNTGELFF.

This chain connects TRBV5-1 to TRBJ2-3; TRBD2 agrees at 7 bases. With 2 bases clipped from V and 1 base from J, the junction kept 4 bases outside the gene matches. The CDR3 covers 15 residues. CDR1 is SGHRS and CDR2 is YFSETQ in the germline V gene. The CDR3: CASSFGRSGTDTQYF. The CDR3, as DNA: TGCGCCAGCAGCTTCGGGAGGAGCGGCACAGATACGCAGTATTTT.

This chain connects TRBV15 to TRBJ2-3; 8 positions agree with TRBD1. This CDR3 contains 15 residues. Germline V gene data show CDR1 as LNHNV and CDR2 as YYDKDF (reference sequence). Trimming at V came to 6 bases and at J to 2 bases, leaving 7 bases not matched to a gene. CDR3 DNA: TGTGCCACCAGAGCCGGGACAGGAGACACAGATACGCAGTATTTT. Translation gives CATRAGTGDTDTQYF.

The genes are TRBV5-1 and TRBJ2-1; D is unresolved. Trimming pared 4 bases from V and 0 bases from J, leaving 8 bases between. CDR1 and CDR2 from the germline V gene are SGHRS and YFSETQ. This CDR3 has 14 residues. CDR3 sequence: CASSAASSYNEQFF. The DNA of the CDR3 is TGCGCCAGCAGCGCCGCCAGCTCCTACAATGAGCAGTTCTTC.

This chain connects TRBV28 to TRBJ1-2; the match to TRBD1 covers 8 bases. The length of the CDR3 is 14 residues. CDR1 is MDHEN, CDR2 SYDVKM, per germline. V lost 5 bases and J lost 6; bases outside the gene matches: 8. The CDR3 here is CASSQDRGIHGYTF. CDR3 DNA sequence: TGTGCCAGCAGTCAAGACAGGGGAATCCATGGCTACACCTTC.

The gene calls are TRBV7-2 and TRBJ1-1; possible D gene TRBD1, 5 bases. The CDR3 is made up of 15 amino acids. Trimming pared 5 bases from V and 1 base from J, leaving 14 bases between. Per germline, CDR1 SGHTA and CDR2 FQGNSA. The CDR3 loop is CASSPTPGGNTEAFF. The CDR3 bases are TGTGCCAGCAGCCCGACCCCCGGGGGGAACACTGAAGCTTTCTTT. The whole variable domain, filled in from reference TRBV7-2 and TRBJ1-1, reads GAGVSQSPSNKVTEKGKDVELRCDPISGHTALYWYRQSLGQGLEFLIYFQGNSAPDKSGLPSDRFSAERTGGSVSTLTIQRTQQEDSAVYLCASSPTPGGNTEAFFGQGTRLTVV.

The chain links TRBV7-9 to TRBJ1-2, with TRBD1 matching over 7 bases. The CDR3 covers 17 residues. V dropped 1 base and J dropped 4; count of bases not matched to a gene: 12. The germline gives CDR1 SEHNR, CDR2 FQNEAQ (reference sequence). The CDR3 bases are TGTGCCAGCAGCTTAGTGACAGGGTCACGCTATGTCTATGGCTACACCTTC. Amino acid sequence: CASSLVTGSRYVYGYTF.

This clone has only one observation. The chain is built from TRBV5-1 and TRBJ2-7; the match to TRBD2 covers 9 bases. V shed 4 bases and J 5 bases; nucleotides not matched to a gene: 10. Germline V gene lookup returns CDR1 SGHRS and CDR2 YFSETQ. The CDR3 contains 15 residues. Here the CDR3 reads CASSQREDRFDEQYF. CDR3 sequence (DNA): TGCGCCAGCAGCCAGCGGGAGGATAGGTTCGACGAGCAGTACTTC.

The chain employs TRBV30 and TRBJ1-5, with unresolved D. The length of the CDR3 is 14 residues. V gave up 3 bases and J gave up 4 bases, with 13 bases separating them. Germline CDR1 is GTSNPN and CDR2 is SVGIG (reference sequence). Here the CDR3 reads CAWSKDRGNQPQHF. DNA for the CDR3: TGTGCCTGGAGCAAGGATCGAGGGAATCAGCCCCAGCATTTT.

V is TRBV11-2 and J is TRBJ2-3, with D perhaps matching TRBD2 (5 bases). Germline CDR1 reads SGHAT; CDR2 reads FQNNGV. V was clipped by 1 base and J by 4 bases, with 12 bases between them. This CDR3 has 15 residues. The CDR3 DNA reads TGTGCCAGCAGCTTAGGGATAGCGTCGGCAGATACGCAGTATTTT. Its translation is CASSLGIASADTQYF.

The chain carries TRBV5-1 and TRBJ2-5, with 7 positions matching TRBD1. CDR3 length: 15 residues. V was pared by 1 base and J by 4 bases, with 7 bases of the junction left unmatched. Germline CDR1 reads SGHRS; CDR2 reads YFSETQ. CDR3 sequence: CASSLQGGDLETQYF. Written as DNA, the CDR3 is TGCGCCAGCAGCTTGCAAGGGGGCGATCTAGAGACCCAGTACTTC.

This chain connects TRBV5-4 to TRBJ2-1, with 10 bases matching TRBD2. J lost 7 bases, V lost 0 bases, and 10 bases had no gene match. Germline CDR1 is SGHNT and CDR2 is YYREEE (reference sequence). This CDR3 region has 17 residues. This chain's CDR3 is CASSLGSLAGVINEQFF. Written as DNA, the CDR3 is TGTGCCAGCAGCTTGGGGTCGCTAGCGGGAGTAATTAATGAGCAGTTCTTC.

The chain recombines TRBV19 with TRBJ2-3, with a possible D match to TRBD2 (5 bases). CDR3 length equals 13 residues. The germline V gene has CDR1 LNHDA and CDR2 SQIVND (reference sequence). V gave up 0 bases and J gave up 6 bases, with 7 bases separating them. The CDR3: CASSIDRGDTQYF. DNA of the CDR3: TGTGCCAGTAGTATAGATCGAGGGGATACGCAGTATTTT.

This clone was detected once. Other DNA sequences within the sample encode an identical CDR3. The chain joins TRBV28 to TRBJ1-2; possibly TRBD1 for D (6 bases). The V end was cut by 5 bases, the J end by 5 bases, with 15 bases between. The V gene's germline CDR1 is MDHEN and CDR2 SYDVKM. The CDR3 length is 14 residues. The CDR3 loop is CASSPEGVGYGYTF. CDR3 in DNA: TGTGCCAGCAGTCCCGAGGGGGTTGGATATGGCTACACCTTC.

The gene calls are TRBV29-1 and TRBJ1-2, with D perhaps TRBD1 (5 bases). Germline loops: CDR1 SQVTM, CDR2 ANQGSEA. Trimming shortened V by 1 base and J by 9 bases, and 15 bases separated the two germline ends. The CDR3 is made up of 13 amino acids. The CDR3 reads CSVEGPGPNRYTF. The CDR3 region has the DNA TGCAGCGTTGAAGGACCAGGGCCTAACCGCTACACCTTC.